This T cell receptor beta chain was identified during a study of cytomegalovirus exposure and HLA in healthy donors. Overall study: Earlier results showed approximately 110 million unique TCR beta sequences derived from approximately 180 million T cells.

Germline values: CDR1 MNHEY, CDR2 SVGAGI. The CDR3 is 14 amino acids. V lost 6 bases, J lost 2 bases, and 5 bases stayed unmatched. The primer mix had 60 Vbeta and 13 Jbeta primers. The table came from immunoSEQ multiplex PCR; TCRdb's copy has only in-frame clones and leaves some out. The data show fewer than 200,000 clones, 60% to 80% seen once. The chain carries TRBV6-5 and TRBJ2-5, with 8 bases lining up with TRBD2. This TCR came from a man aged 30 to 45 in good health and CMV-seropositive. Sequences were obtained from PBMCs. This CDR3 reads CASRPSGGQETQYF. The CDR3, as DNA: TGTGCCAGCAGACCCTCGGGGGGGCAAGAGACCCAGTACTTC.